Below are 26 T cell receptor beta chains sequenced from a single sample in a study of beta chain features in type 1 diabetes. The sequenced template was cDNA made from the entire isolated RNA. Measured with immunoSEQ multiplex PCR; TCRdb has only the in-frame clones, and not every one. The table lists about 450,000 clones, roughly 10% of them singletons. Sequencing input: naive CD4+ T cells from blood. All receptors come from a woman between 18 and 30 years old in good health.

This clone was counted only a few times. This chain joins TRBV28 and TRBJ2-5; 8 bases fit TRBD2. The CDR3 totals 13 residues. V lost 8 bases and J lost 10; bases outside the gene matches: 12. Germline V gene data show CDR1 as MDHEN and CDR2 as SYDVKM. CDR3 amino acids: CASSSGGGHVQYF. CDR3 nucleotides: TGTGCCAGCTCCTCCGGCGGGGGGCATGTCCAGTACTTC.

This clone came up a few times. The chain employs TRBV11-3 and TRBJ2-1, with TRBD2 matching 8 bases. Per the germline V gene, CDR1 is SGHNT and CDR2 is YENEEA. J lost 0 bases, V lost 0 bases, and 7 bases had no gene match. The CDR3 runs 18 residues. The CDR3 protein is CASSLDPLSGVSYNEQFF. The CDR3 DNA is TGTGCCAGCAGCTTAGATCCGCTTAGCGGGGTCTCCTACAATGAGCAGTTCTTC.

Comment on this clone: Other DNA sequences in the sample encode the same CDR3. The CDR3 nucleotides read TGTGCCACCAGCAGAGTAGGTGAGACCCAGTACTTC. It encodes CATSRVGETQYF. V usage is TRBV15 and J usage is TRBJ2-5; no definite D call. The V and J ends lost 1 base and 5 bases respectively, with 5 bases between them. This CDR3 has 12 amino acids. Germline V gives CDR1 LNHNV, CDR2 YYDKDF (reference sequence).

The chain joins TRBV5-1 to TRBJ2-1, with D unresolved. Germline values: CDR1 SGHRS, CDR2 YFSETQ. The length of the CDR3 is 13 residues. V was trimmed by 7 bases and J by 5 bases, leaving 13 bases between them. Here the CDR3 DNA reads TGCGCCAGCTCTGGTCAGGTGAACAATGAGCAGTTCTTC. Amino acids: CASSGQVNNEQFF.

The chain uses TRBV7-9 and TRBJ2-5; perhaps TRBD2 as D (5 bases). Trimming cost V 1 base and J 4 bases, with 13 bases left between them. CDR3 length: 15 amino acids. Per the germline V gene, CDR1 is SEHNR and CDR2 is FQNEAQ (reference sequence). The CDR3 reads CASSLERRSRETQYF. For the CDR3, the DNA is TGTGCCAGCAGCTTAGAGAGGAGGAGCCGAGAGACCCAGTACTTC.

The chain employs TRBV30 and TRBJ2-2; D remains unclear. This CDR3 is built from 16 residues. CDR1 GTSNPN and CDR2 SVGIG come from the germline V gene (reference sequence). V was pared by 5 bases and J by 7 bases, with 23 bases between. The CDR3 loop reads CAWLGSARLDGGELFF. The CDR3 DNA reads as TGTGCCTGGCTCGGCTCGGCCAGGTTAGATGGCGGGGAGCTGTTTTTT.

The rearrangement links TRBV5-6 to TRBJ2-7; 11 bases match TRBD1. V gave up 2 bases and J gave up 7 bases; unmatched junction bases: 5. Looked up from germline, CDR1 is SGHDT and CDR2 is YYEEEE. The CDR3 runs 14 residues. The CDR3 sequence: CASSFRDRGYEQYF. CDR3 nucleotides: TGTGCCAGCAGCTTCCGGGACAGGGGGTATGAGCAGTACTTC.

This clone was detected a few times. The CDR3 bases are TGCGCCAGCAGTCAAGGGGGGGTATTCGGAAACACCATATATTTT. Its protein is CASSQGGVFGNTIYF. The chain couples TRBV23-1 to TRBJ1-3; TRBD1 might be the D (5 bases). TRBV23-1 is assigned to the ORF class and has an uncertain function. V was trimmed by 2 bases and J by 4 bases, leaving 12 bases between them. This CDR3 has 15 amino acids.

The CDR3 bases are TGTGCCGGTGGGGACAGGGTCGACACCTTC. Its translation: CAGGDRVDTF. The V call is TRBV25-1, the J call TRBJ1-2; 9 bases are shared with TRBD1. The V and J ends lost 11 bases and 12 bases, in that order; junction bases with no gene match: 7. Germline CDR1 is MGHDK and CDR2 is SYGVNS. This CDR3 region has 10 residues.

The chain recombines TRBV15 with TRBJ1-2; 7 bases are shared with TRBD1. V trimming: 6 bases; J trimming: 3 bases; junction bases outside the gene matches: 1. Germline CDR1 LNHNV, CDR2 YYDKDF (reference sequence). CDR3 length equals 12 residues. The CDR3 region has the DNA TGTGCCACCAGGCAGGGGGACTATGGCTACACCTTC. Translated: CATRQGDYGYTF.

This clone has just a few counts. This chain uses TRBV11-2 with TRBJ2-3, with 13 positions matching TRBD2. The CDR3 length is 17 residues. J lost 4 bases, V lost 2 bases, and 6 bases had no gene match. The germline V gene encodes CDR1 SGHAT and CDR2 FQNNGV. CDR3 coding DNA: TGTGCCAGCAGCTTATCCCGGGGACTAGCGGGGCCAGATACGCAGTATTTT. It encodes CASSLSRGLAGPDTQYF.

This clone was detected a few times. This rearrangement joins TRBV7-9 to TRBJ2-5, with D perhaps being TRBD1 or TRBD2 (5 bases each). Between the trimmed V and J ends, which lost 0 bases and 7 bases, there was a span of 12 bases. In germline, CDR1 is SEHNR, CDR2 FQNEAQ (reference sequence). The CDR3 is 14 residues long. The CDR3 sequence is CASSLAGELWTQYF. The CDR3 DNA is TGTGCCAGCAGCTTAGCGGGGGAACTGTGGACCCAGTACTTC.

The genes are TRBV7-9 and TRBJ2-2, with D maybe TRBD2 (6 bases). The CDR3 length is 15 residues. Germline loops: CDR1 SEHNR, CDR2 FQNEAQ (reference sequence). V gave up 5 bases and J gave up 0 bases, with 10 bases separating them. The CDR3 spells CASSRWGANTGELFF. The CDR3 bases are TGTGCCAGCAGCCGGTGGGGGGCGAACACCGGGGAGCTGTTTTTT.

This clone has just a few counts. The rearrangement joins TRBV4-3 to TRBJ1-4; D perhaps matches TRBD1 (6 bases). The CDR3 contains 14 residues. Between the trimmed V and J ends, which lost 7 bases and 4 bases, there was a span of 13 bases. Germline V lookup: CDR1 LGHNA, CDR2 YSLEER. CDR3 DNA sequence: TGCGCCAGCAAGCGTTCCAGGGGTAATGAAAAACTGTTTTTT. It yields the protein CASKRSRGNEKLFF.

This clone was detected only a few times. CDR3 sequence: CASGLGQSTDTQYF. The CDR3 nucleotides are TGTGCTAGTGGTTTGGGCCAGAGCACAGATACGCAGTATTTT. The chain recombines TRBV12-5 with TRBJ2-3, with unresolved D. V was cut by 1 base and J by 0 bases, with 5 bases left in between. This CDR3 has 14 amino acids. The germline CDR1 and CDR2 sequences are LGHNT and FRNRAP.

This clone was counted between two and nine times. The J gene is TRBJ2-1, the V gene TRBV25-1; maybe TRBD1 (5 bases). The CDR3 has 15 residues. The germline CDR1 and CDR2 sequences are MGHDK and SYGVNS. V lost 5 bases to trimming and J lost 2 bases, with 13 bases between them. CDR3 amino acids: CASSPRVDPYNEQFF. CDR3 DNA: TGTGCCAGCAGTCCCAGGGTGGATCCCTACAATGAGCAGTTCTTC.

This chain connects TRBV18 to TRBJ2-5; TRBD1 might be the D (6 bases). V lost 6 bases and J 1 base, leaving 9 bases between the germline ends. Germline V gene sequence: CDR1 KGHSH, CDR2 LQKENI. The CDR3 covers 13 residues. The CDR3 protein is CASSRDTQETQYF. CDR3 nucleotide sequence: TGTGCCAGCTCCCGGGACACCCAAGAGACCCAGTACTTC.

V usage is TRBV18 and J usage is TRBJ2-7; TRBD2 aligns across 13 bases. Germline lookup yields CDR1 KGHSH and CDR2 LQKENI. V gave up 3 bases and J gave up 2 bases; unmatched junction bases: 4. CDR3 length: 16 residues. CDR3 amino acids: CASSPPGTSGAYEQYF. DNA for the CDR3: TGTGCCAGCTCACCCCCCGGGACTAGCGGGGCCTACGAGCAGTACTTC.

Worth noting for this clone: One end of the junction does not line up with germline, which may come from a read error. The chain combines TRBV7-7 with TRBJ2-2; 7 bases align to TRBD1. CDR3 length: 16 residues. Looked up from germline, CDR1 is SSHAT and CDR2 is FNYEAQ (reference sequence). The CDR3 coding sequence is TGTGCTAGCAGCCCAGCCCCCGGGACAGCCGTAGGGGAGCTGTTTTTT. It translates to CASSPAPGTAVGELFF.

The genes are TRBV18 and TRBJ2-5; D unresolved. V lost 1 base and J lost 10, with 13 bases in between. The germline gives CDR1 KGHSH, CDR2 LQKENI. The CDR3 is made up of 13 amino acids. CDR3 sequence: CASSPRSVEDQYF. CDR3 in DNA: TGTGCCAGCTCACCACGGTCAGTTGAGGACCAGTACTTC.

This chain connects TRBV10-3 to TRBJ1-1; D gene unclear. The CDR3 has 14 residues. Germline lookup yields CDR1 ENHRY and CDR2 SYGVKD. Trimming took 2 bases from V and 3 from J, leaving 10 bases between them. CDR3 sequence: CAISETRQDTEAFF. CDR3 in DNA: TGTGCCATCAGTGAGACCCGCCAGGACACTGAAGCTTTCTTT.

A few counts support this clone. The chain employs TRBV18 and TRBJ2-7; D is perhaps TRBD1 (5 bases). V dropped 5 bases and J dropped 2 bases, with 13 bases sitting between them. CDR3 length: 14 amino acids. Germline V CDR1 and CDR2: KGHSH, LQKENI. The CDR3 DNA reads TGTGCCAGCTCAACCGGGTCAGGGACCTACGAGCAGTACTTC. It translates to CASSTGSGTYEQYF.

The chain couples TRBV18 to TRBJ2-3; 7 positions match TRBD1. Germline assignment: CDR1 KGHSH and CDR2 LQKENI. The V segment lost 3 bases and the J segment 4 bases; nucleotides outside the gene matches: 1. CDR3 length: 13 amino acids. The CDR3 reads CASSPTGPDTQYF. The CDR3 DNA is TGTGCCAGCTCACCGACAGGGCCAGATACGCAGTATTTT.

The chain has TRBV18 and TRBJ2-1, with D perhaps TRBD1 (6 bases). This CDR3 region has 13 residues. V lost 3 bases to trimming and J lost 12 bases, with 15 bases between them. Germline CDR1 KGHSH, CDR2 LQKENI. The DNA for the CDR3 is TGTGCCAGCTCACCGGGAAAACAGGGAGTGCAGTTCTTC. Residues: CASSPGKQGVQFF.

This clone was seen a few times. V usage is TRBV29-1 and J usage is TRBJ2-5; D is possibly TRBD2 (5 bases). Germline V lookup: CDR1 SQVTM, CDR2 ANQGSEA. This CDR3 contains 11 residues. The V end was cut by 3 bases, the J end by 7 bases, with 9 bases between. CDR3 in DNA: TGCAGCGTTGACGGGGTCCTGACCCAGTACTTC. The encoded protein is CSVDGVLTQYF.

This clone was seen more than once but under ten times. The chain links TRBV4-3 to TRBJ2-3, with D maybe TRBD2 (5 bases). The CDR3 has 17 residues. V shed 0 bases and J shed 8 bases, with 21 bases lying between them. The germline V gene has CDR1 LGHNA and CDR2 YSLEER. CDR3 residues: CASSQEGPSTIPSTQYF. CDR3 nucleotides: TGCGCCAGCAGCCAAGAGGGCCCGTCGACTATTCCATCTACGCAGTATTTT.